These T cell receptor beta chains were read from a single sample in a study of T cell responses to AZD1222 COVID-19 vaccine. Using immunoSEQ multiplex PCR, the repertoire was profiled, and TCRdb retains in-frame clones only, with some absent. The profile shows some 140,000 clones, 86% of them singletons. The material sequenced was peripheral blood, taken on day 0 of MenACWY control vaccination. These TCRs come from an adult in good health. Each CDR3 is given with its conserved first and last residue. The D gene is left open where the match is weak. Some rows have no size entry. The others give once, few or many, or a class for an expanded clone.

j_call clone_size d_call v_call cdr3_length cdr3_aa cdr3_nt
TRBJ2-5 NA NA TRBV19 15 CASTTNPRRGETQYF TGTGCCAGTACCACCAACCCCAGAAGGGGGGAGACCCAGTACTTC
TRBJ1-2 once NA TRBV4-1 12 CASWEGSYGYTF TGCGCCAGCTGGGAGGGTTCCTATGGCTACACCTTC
TRBJ1-2 NA NA TRBV29-1 12 CSLGAGNYGYTF TGCAGCTTGGGGGCAGGGAACTATGGCTACACCTTC
TRBJ1-4 once TRBD1 TRBV15 15 CATSAGDRANQKLFF TGTGCCACCAGTGCCGGGGACAGGGCAAACCAAAAACTGTTTTTT
TRBJ1-5 NA NA TRBV19 15 CASSAPGLAHVAQHF TGTGCCAGTAGCGCCCCAGGGCTGGCTCATGTTGCCCAGCATTTT
TRBJ1-2 once NA TRBV6-5 14 CASSPQGIDYGYTF TGTGCCAGCAGTCCCCAGGGGATTGACTATGGCTACACCTTC
TRBJ2-1 few TRBD2 TRBV7-8 16 CASSLEPSGSGNEQFF TGTGCCAGCAGCTTAGAGCCTAGCGGGAGCGGAAATGAGCAGTTCTTC
TRBJ1-6 few NA TRBV9 15 CASSVRGSNNSPLHF TGTGCCAGCAGCGTAAGGGGGAGCAATAATTCACCCCTCCACTTT
TRBJ1-5 NA NA TRBV12-1 15 CASSRLGPGDQPQHF TGTGCCAGCAGCCGTCTAGGTCCGGGCGATCAGCCCCAGCATTTT
TRBJ2-7 NA NA TRBV21-1 16 CASSKDLRDSTYEQYF TGTGCCAGCAGCAAAGATTTGAGGGATTCAACCTACGAGCAGTACTTC
TRBJ1-3 NA TRBD1 TRBV9 15 CASSVAGGPGNTIYF TGTGCCAGCAGCGTAGCAGGGGGCCCTGGAAACACCATATATTTT
TRBJ1-3 NA NA TRBV6-1 16 CASSGGVGGPRNTIYF TGTGCCAGCAGTGGGGGGGTAGGGGGACCTCGAAACACCATATATTTT
TRBJ1-2 NA NA TRBV28 15 CASSQLTGYDYGYTF TGTGCCAGCAGTCAACTTACAGGGTATGACTATGGCTACACCTTC
TRBJ1-2 NA NA TRBV15 16 CATSRDLSGSGDGYTF TGTGCCACCAGCAGAGATCTCTCAGGGTCAGGAGATGGCTACACCTTC
TRBJ1-1 NA NA TRBV7-2 15 CASRPRIDGDTEAFF TGTGCCAGCAGGCCGAGGATCGACGGGGACACTGAAGCTTTCTTT
TRBJ1-5 NA NA TRBV10-3 13 CAISEQERQPQHF TGTGCCATCAGTGAGCAGGAACGACAGCCCCAGCATTTT
TRBJ2-5 few NA TRBV29-1 12 CSATGAPETQYF TGCAGCGCAACCGGGGCCCCGGAGACCCAGTACTTC
TRBJ2-1 NA TRBD1 TRBV28 16 CASSARTGRSGGEQFF TGTGCCAGCAGTGCCAGGACAGGAAGGTCTGGTGGTGAGCAGTTCTTC
TRBJ1-2 NA TRBD1 TRBV5-1 14 CASSRDSRNYGYTF TGCGCCAGCAGCAGGGACAGCCGAAACTATGGCTACACCTTC
TRBJ1-4 NA TRBD1 TRBV5-1 16 CASSSDRDATNEKLFF TGCGCCAGCAGCTCGGACAGGGACGCAACTAATGAAAAACTGTTTTTT
TRBJ2-3 NA NA TRBV7-6 12 CASSLKADTQYF TGTGCCAGCAGCTTAAAAGCAGATACGCAGTATTTT
TRBJ1-2 NA NA TRBV6-5 13 CASSRQYNYGYTF TGTGCCAGCAGTAGACAGTACAACTATGGCTACACCTTC
TRBJ2-5 NA NA TRBV7-9 13 CASSAVDRETQYF TGTGCCAGCAGCGCCGTGGACAGAGAGACCCAGTACTTC
TRBJ1-6 NA TRBD1 TRBV19 16 CASSTGQGLDNSPLHF TGTGCCAGTAGTACCGGACAGGGATTAGATAATTCACCCCTCCACTTT
TRBJ2-7 NA TRBD1 TRBV15 14 CATSIRTGSYEQYF TGTGCCACCAGCATACGGACAGGTTCCTACGAGCAGTACTTC
TRBJ2-1 NA TRBD1 TRBV6-6 15 CASSPGQGMYNEQFF TGTGCCAGCAGTCCCGGACAGGGGATGTACAATGAGCAGTTCTTC
TRBJ2-1 NA NA TRBV6-6 11 CASKGYNEQFF TGTGCCAGCAAGGGGTACAATGAGCAGTTCTTC
TRBJ2-7 once TRBD2 TRBV19 15 CASSWAGGSAYEQYF TGTGCCAGTAGTTGGGCGGGAGGGAGCGCCTACGAGCAGTACTTC
TRBJ2-7 NA TRBD2 TRBV5-1 15 CASSSGTSGSYEQYF TGCGCCAGCAGCTCGGGGACTAGCGGGAGCTACGAGCAGTACTTC
TRBJ1-2 NA NA TRBV11-2 13 CASSLDIAYGYTF TGTGCCAGCAGCTTAGATATCGCCTATGGCTACACCTTC
TRBJ1-4 NA TRBD1 TRBV28 16 CASSLGTGISSEKLFF TGTGCCAGCAGTTTAGGGACAGGGATCAGCAGTGAAAAACTGTTTTTT
TRBJ2-1 NA NA TRBV11-2 16 CASTSRGTFSYNEQFF TGTGCCAGCACGTCCCGGGGGACCTTCTCCTACAATGAGCAGTTCTTC
TRBJ1-5 once NA TRBV19 15 CASSILIGDNQPQHF TGTGCCAGTAGTATATTAATTGGGGACAATCAGCCCCAGCATTTT
TRBJ1-3 NA NA TRBV3-1/TRBV3-2 16 CASSPRGGISGNTIYF TGTGCCAGCAGCCCCCGGGGGGGGATCTCTGGAAACACCATATATTTT
TRBJ1-6 NA TRBD1 TRBV7-8 14 CASHPRTGNSPLHF TGTGCCAGCCACCCACGGACAGGGAATTCACCCCTCCACTTT
TRBJ2-2 NA TRBD2 TRBV10-1 20 CASSGSEGLAGVRDTGELFF TGCGCCAGCAGTGGATCGGAGGGCCTAGCGGGGGTGCGGGACACCGGGGAGCTGTTTTTT
TRBJ1-5 NA NA TRBV27 15 CASSSGTDSNQPQHF TGTGCCAGCAGTTCCGGGACGGATAGCAATCAGCCCCAGCATTTT
TRBJ1-5 NA NA TRBV5-1 15 CASSAGTETNQPQHF TGCGCCAGCAGCGCCGGGACGGAAACTAATCAGCCCCAGCATTTT
TRBJ1-2 NA NA TRBV27 16 CASSLGRGASLGGYTF TGTGCCAGCAGTTTGGGGCGGGGCGCATCCCTCGGTGGCTACACCTTC
TRBJ2-7 NA NA TRBV6-4 13 CASSQDVTYEQYF TGTGCCAGCAGCCAGGACGTGACCTACGAGCAGTACTTC
TRBJ1-3 NA NA TRBV4-1 17 CASSQGFLGVSGNTIYF TGCGCCAGCAGCCAGGGGTTCTTAGGGGTCTCTGGAAACACCATATATTTT
TRBJ2-1 NA TRBD2 TRBV27 16 CASSLSGGRGYNEQFF TGTGCCAGCAGTTTATCGGGCGGGAGGGGATACAATGAGCAGTTCTTC
TRBJ1-5 NA NA TRBV19 14 CASMGRKVGQPQHF TGTGCCAGTATGGGACGGAAAGTGGGTCAGCCCCAGCATTTT
TRBJ2-3 NA TRBD2 TRBV5-4 17 CASSFPIAGGITDTQYF TGTGCCAGCAGCTTTCCTATCGCGGGGGGGATCACAGATACGCAGTATTTT
TRBJ2-7 NA TRBD2 TRBV5-6 15 CASSFATSGAYEQYF TGTGCCAGCAGCTTTGCAACTAGCGGTGCCTACGAGCAGTACTTC